These T cell receptor beta chains were read from a single sample in a study of T cell changes during pregnancy in multiple sclerosis. Data came from immunoSEQ multiplex PCR; TCRdb stores just in-frame clones and leaves some out. The repertoire consists of around 100,000 clones, with approximately 90% occurring once and the leading ten covering around 0.78%. The sample was peripheral blood, taken in the second trimester of pregnancy. The receptors were gathered from a female donor in good health, enrolled as a control in a pregnancy study. Each CDR3 is given with its conserved first and last residue. Each record gives: V gene, J gene, D gene, clone size, CDR3 DNA, CDR3 protein. D genes are given only for firm matches. The listing skips clone size in some rows; elsewhere it reads once, few, many or a size class.

>TRBV5-1|TRBJ2-5|TRBD2|.
TGCGCCAGCAGCCCTTCGACTAGCGGCCAAGAGACCCAGTACTTC
CASSPSTSGQETQYF
>TRBV6-5|TRBJ1-3|.|.
TGTGCCAGCAGTCGGGCCGGGGACTCTGGAAACACCATATATTTT
CASSRAGDSGNTIYF
>TRBV11-2|TRBJ2-1|TRBD2|.
TGTGCCAGCAGCTTAAGACTAGCGGGCCACAATGAGCAGTTCTTC
CASSLRLAGHNEQFF
>TRBV5-1|TRBJ1-4|.|.
TGCGCCAGCAGCTTGGGAGATCAGGGGGAAAAACTGTTTTTT
CASSLGDQGEKLFF
>TRBV6-4|TRBJ2-3|TRBD2|.
TGTGCCAGCCGAGGGAGGGAGGAGGGAGATACGCAGTATTTT
CASRGREEGDTQYF
>TRBV30|TRBJ1-5|TRBD1|.
TGTGCCTGGAGTTCCTCGGCAGGGGGACGCAATCAGCCCCAGCATTTT
CAWSSSAGGRNQPQHF
>TRBV4-1|TRBJ1-2|.|.
TGCGCCAGCAGCGGGCGGACAGCTAACTATGGCTACACCTTC
CASSGRTANYGYTF
>TRBV15|TRBJ1-5|.|.
TGTGCCACCAGCAGAGATTCGAGAGGCCCCGGGATCGGTAGCAATCAGCCCCAGCATTTT
CATSRDSRGPGIGSNQPQHF
>TRBV11-2|TRBJ1-4|.|.
TGTGCCAGCAGCTACACAACTAATGAAAAACTGTTTTTT
CASSYTTNEKLFF
>TRBV5-4|TRBJ2-2|TRBD1|once
TGTGCCAGCAGCTCCTTTGGGGGGACAGGGGGAAACACCGGGGAGCTGTTTTTT
CASSSFGGTGGNTGELFF
>TRBV6-4|TRBJ1-1|.|.
TGTGCCAGCAGTCGAGGGTTCCCGGGGGGAAACACTGAAGCTTTCTTT
CASSRGFPGGNTEAFF
>TRBV15|TRBJ1-6|TRBD1|once
TGTGCCACCAGCAGGGGACAGGGAGATAATTCACCCCTCCACTTT
CATSRGQGDNSPLHF
>TRBV5-6|TRBJ1-4|TRBD1|.
TGTGCCAGCAGCCACCGGGACAGGGGGGGAAAACTGTTTTTT
CASSHRDRGGKLFF
>TRBV7-8|TRBJ2-7|.|.
TGTGCCAGCAGCTCCCCGGGATCGATACATCAGCAGTACTTC
CASSSPGSIHQQYF
>TRBV5-1|TRBJ2-7|TRBD1|.
TGCGCCAGCAGTTTAACACCATCCGGGACAGGGATGGAGGAGCAGTACTTC
CASSLTPSGTGMEEQYF
>TRBV10-3|TRBJ2-5|.|once
TGTGCCATCAGTATACAGGGTAGGGAGACCCAGTACTTC
CAISIQGRETQYF
>TRBV21-1|TRBJ2-7|.|.
TGTGCCAGCAGCTCCCCGGGACACCCCAGGGAGCCCTACGAGCAGTACTTC
CASSSPGHPREPYEQYF
>TRBV12-5|TRBJ2-1|TRBD2|.
TGTGCTAGTGGTTTGGCGAAGAGGGGGATAGCGGGAGTTACCTACAATGAGCAGTTCTTC
CASGLAKRGIAGVTYNEQFF
>TRBV10-3|TRBJ2-4|TRBD1|.
TGTGCCCCATTTCCAAGGGGGCTTGGAAACATTCAGTACTTC
CAPFPRGLGNIQYF
>TRBV2|TRBJ2-3|TRBD2|.
TGTGCCAGCAGAAGAGCGGGGGGGCGGCCAGATACGCAGTATTTT
CASRRAGGRPDTQYF
>TRBV6-1|TRBJ2-2|.|once
TGTGCCAGCAGTGAAGCGGCGGGCACCGGGGAGCTGTTTTTT
CASSEAAGTGELFF
>TRBV5-1|TRBJ1-1|.|.
TGCGCCAGCAGCCTAACAGGGCGGGGGGACACTGAAGCTTTCTTT
CASSLTGRGDTEAFF
>TRBV15|TRBJ2-1|TRBD2|.
TGTGCCACCAGCAGCCCAGAGGTAGCGGGGGGTGATGAGCAGTTCTTC
CATSSPEVAGGDEQFF
>TRBV27|TRBJ1-4|.|.
TGTGCCAGCAGTTTGGCCGTTAATGAAAAACTGTTTTTT
CASSLAVNEKLFF
>TRBV2|TRBJ2-7|TRBD1|once
TGTGCCAGCAGTCTTCCGGGACAGGGGATCTCCTACGAGCAGTACTTC
CASSLPGQGISYEQYF
>TRBV2|TRBJ1-1|.|.
TGTGCCAGCAGTGAACAGTGGGAGGCTTTCTTT
CASSEQWEAFF
>TRBV7-9|TRBJ1-4|.|.
TGTGCCAGCAGCTTACAGAAGGGGGATGAAAAACTGTTTTTT
CASSLQKGDEKLFF
>TRBV11-1|TRBJ1-4|TRBD1|.
TGTGCCAGCAGCCCCCGGGAGGGGGCGAATGAAAAACTGTTTTTT
CASSPREGANEKLFF
>TRBV7-2|TRBJ1-1|TRBD1|.
TGTGCCAGCAACAAAAACAGGGGGAGTAACACTGAAGCTTTCTTT
CASNKNRGSNTEAFF
>TRBV30|TRBJ1-1|.|.
TGTGCCTGCAGGGAAGTCGGCACTGAAGCTTTCTTT
CACREVGTEAFF
>TRBV28|TRBJ1-2|TRBD1|few
TGTGCCAGCAGACCCCGGGACAGGGGATTGGGCTATGGCTACACCTTC
CASRPRDRGLGYGYTF
>TRBV7-2|TRBJ1-1|.|.
TGTGCCAGCAGCCCAGAGGCAGCGAGCTCTTTTAACACTGAAGCTTTCTTT
CASSPEAASSFNTEAFF
>TRBV2|TRBJ2-2|TRBD1|.
TGTGCCAGCAAAGACAGGGCGAACACCGGGGAGCTGTTTTTT
CASKDRANTGELFF
>TRBV7-6|TRBJ1-5|TRBD1|once
TGTGCCAGCAGCGCAACAGGGGCAGAACAGCCCCAGCATTTT
CASSATGAEQPQHF
>TRBV9|TRBJ2-1|TRBD2|.
TGTGCCAGCAGCGTAGGACTAGCGGGAATCAGAGGACCTGAGCAGTTCTTC
CASSVGLAGIRGPEQFF
>TRBV6-5|TRBJ1-1|.|once
TGTGCCAGCAGCCGCGGAGTTAATGGTGAAGCTTTCTTT
CASSRGVNGEAFF
>TRBV6-5|TRBJ2-7|TRBD1|.
TGTGCCAGTAATGGGGACAGGGCCGGCGAGCAGTACTTC
CASNGDRAGEQYF
>TRBV6-5|TRBJ1-3|.|.
TGTGCCAGCAGTTACTCCCACAGCCACTCTGGAAACACCATATATTTT
CASSYSHSHSGNTIYF